This TCR beta chain was documented in a study of T cell responses to AZD1222 COVID-19 vaccine. Whole-study findings and limits: The reported proportion of spike-specific TCRs targeting unmutated variant regions was nearly half.

Sequencing used immunoSEQ multiplex PCR; TCRdb keeps in-frame clones, though not all of them. This sample has 80,000 or so clones, with roughly 80% found just once. V shed 0 bases and J shed 8 bases, with 10 bases lying between them. Germline CDR1 MNHEY, CDR2 SVGAGI. The CDR3 has 14 residues. As regards this clone: Its target is not known.

The sequence derives from an adult who received the MenACWY meningococcal vaccine as a control. The input for sequencing was peripheral blood, taken 28 days after the second dose of the MenACWY control vaccine. The chain carries TRBV6-5 and TRBJ1-4; no firm D call. The CDR3 sequence: CASSYSGSEEKLFF. Here the CDR3 DNA reads TGTGCCAGCAGTTACTCAGGGTCCGAGGAAAAACTGTTTTTT.